These 5 T cell receptor beta chains share one sample of origin, sequenced in a study of cytomegalovirus exposure and HLA in healthy donors (dated by TCRdb to 2017 to 2019). The library came from the immunoSEQ multiplex PCR assay. The multiplex PCR relied on a mix of 60 forward primers for TCR Vbeta segments and 13 reverse primers for TCR Jbeta segments. TCRdb took this table from immuneACCESS and kept in-frame rearrangements with V and J called. Such tables lack part of the clones; where checked against another copy, unresolved V genes explain under half of the gap, and the rest is unexplained. This sample holds more than 85,000 clones; 60% to 80% were observed only once. The ten top clones hold over 7.5% of the sample. The sample was PBMCs. The receptors were sampled from a woman aged 40 to 50 in good health and CMV-seropositive.

The chain is built from TRBV5-4 and TRBJ1-2; 8 nucleotides line up with TRBD1. Germline values: CDR1 SGHNT, CDR2 YYREEE (reference sequence). The ends lost 6 bases at V and 7 bases at J; junction bases unmatched: 8. There are 13 residues in the CDR3. The DNA of the CDR3 is TGTGCCAGCACCCTTTTGGACAGGGCTGGCTACACCTTC. Translated: CASTLLDRAGYTF.

This clone occurred a few times. This chain joins TRBV2 and TRBJ1-5, with D possibly being TRBD1 (6 bases). CDR3 size: 14 residues. The germline V gene encodes CDR1 SNHLY and CDR2 FYNNEI. V lost 7 bases and J lost 7, with 17 bases in between. CDR3 bases: TGTGCCAGCACTCGAGGGGGGGCGGGACAGCCCCAGCATTTT. Protein: CASTRGGAGQPQHF. Filled out from reference TRBV2 and TRBJ1-5, the complete variable domain reads EPEVTQTPSHQVTQMGQEVILRCVPISNHLYFYWYRQILGQKVEFLVSFYNNEISEKSEIFDDQFSVERPDGSNFTLKIRSTKLEDSAMYFCASTRGGAGQPQHFGDGTRLSIL.

V and J are TRBV2 and TRBJ1-4; 7 bases are shared with TRBD1. V was pared by 4 bases and J by 5 bases, with 4 bases of the junction left unmatched. The CDR3 totals 14 residues. Germline V gene sequence: CDR1 SNHLY, CDR2 FYNNEI. CDR3 nucleotides: TGTGCCAGCAGTGGACAGGGCGGGAATGAAAAACTGTTTTTT. It codes for CASSGQGGNEKLFF.

This clone was counted between two and nine times. Germline and junction disagree at one end, which may indicate a read error. V and J are TRBV5-1 and TRBJ1-2; D possibly corresponds to TRBD1 (5 bases). This CDR3 is 16 amino acids long. Looked up from germline, CDR1 is SGHRS and CDR2 is YFSETQ. This chain's CDR3 is CASSSSSGGREYGYTF. DNA of the CDR3: TGTGCCAGCAGCTCTTCCAGCGGGGGAAGGGAGTATGGCTACACCTTC.

This chain connects TRBV4-3 to TRBJ1-1; no firm D call. Germline V gene lookup returns CDR1 LGHNA and CDR2 YSLEER. This CDR3 comprises 13 residues. V lost 0 bases and J lost 5, with 7 bases in between. As DNA, the CDR3 is TGCGCCAGCAGCCAAGATTTCTCGACTGAAGCTTTCTTT. Protein product: CASSQDFSTEAFF.